This TCR beta chain was sequenced in a study of T cell repertoires in cytomegalovirus infection. The study's findings and limits: Cumulative frequency of public TCR beta families picked out carriers of CMV plus the relevant HLA.

About this clonotype: Its antigen is as yet unknown.

CDR3 length: 18 residues. The V gene's germline CDR1 is SEHNR and CDR2 FQNEAQ (reference sequence). The V end was cut by 5 bases, the J end by 4 bases, with 26 bases between. TCRdb reanalysed the reads using MiXCR and keeps one entry per CDR3 protein. Of approximately 630,000 distinct CDR3 sequences listed, less than 25% are singletons. The TCR comes from a human donor in good health (CMV status not recorded). Some clones in this sample may be carry-over from other donors' samples. The V call is TRBV7-9, the J call TRBJ2-5; D might be TRBD1 or TRBD2, each matching 5 bases. Sequenced: CD8+ T cells from PBMCs. The CDR3 here is CASSRSQGPRIIRETQYF. In DNA, the CDR3 is TGTGCCAGCAGCCGTTCCCAGGGACCCCGGATTATCCGAGAGACCCAGTACTTC.